The 9 T cell receptor beta chains given below trace back to one sample, sequenced in a study of T cells in Graves' hyperthyroidism and ophthalmopathy. RNA transcripts were the template for amplifying TCR beta CDR3 regions. The HTBI primer set drove a first-round RT-PCR of the TCR CDR3. Using its own MiXCR run on the multiplex PCR reads, TCRdb lists one record per CDR3 protein. The sample consists of a few hundred thousand distinct CDR3 sequences, about half of them appearing once. What was sequenced was peripheral blood or thyroid tissue (not recorded which). The receptor set was obtained from an adult woman with Graves' disease, either hyperthyroidism or ophthalmopathy (not recorded which).

The sample holds many counts of this clonotype. This chain joins TRBV7-9 and TRBJ2-5, with a tentative D call TRBD2 (7 bases). The germline gives CDR1 SEHNR, CDR2 FQNEAQ (reference sequence). This CDR3 has 15 amino acids. The V gene lost 4 bases and the J gene lost 5 bases, with 17 bases spanning the gap. The CDR3 coding sequence is TGTGCCAGCAGCTCCCCGGGGGGCGGGTCGGAGACCCAGTACTTC. It codes for CASSSPGGGSETQYF.

This clonotype was observed many times. The genes are TRBV3-1 and TRBJ2-7, with a tentative D call TRBD2 (6 bases). From germline, CDR1 is LGHDT and CDR2 YNNKEL (reference sequence). The germline V and J ends were trimmed by 0 bases and 3 bases, with 15 bases remaining between them. CDR3 length equals 16 residues. CDR3 loop: CASSQDSTGLRYEQYF. The CDR3 nucleotides are TGTGCCAGCAGCCAAGATTCGACGGGACTCCGCTACGAGCAGTACTTC.

This rearrangement joins TRBV10-1 to TRBJ1-1, with 11 bases aligning to TRBD1. The CDR3 spans 15 residues. V shed 6 bases, J shed 2 bases, and the junction held 5 bases outside the gene matches. Germline CDR1 WNHNN, CDR2 SYGVQD (reference sequence). The CDR3 loop reads CASSAGTGGNTEAFF. DNA for the CDR3: TGCGCCAGCAGCGCCGGGACAGGGGGAAACACTGAAGCTTTCTTT.

This sequence joins TRBV7-2 and TRBJ2-7; D is unclear. Germline V CDR1 and CDR2: SGHTA, FQGNSA. The V end lost 1 base, the J end lost 0 bases, and 10 bases lay between the germline ends. The CDR3 spans 15 residues. The CDR3 sequence is CASSLGDIPSYEQYF. The DNA for the CDR3 is TGTGCCAGCAGCTTAGGCGATATACCCTCCTACGAGCAGTACTTC.

This clonotype has a single count. Without the conserved terminal phenylalanine or tryptophan, this CDR3 likely stems from a read error. The DNA of the CDR3 is TGTGCCAGCAGTTTGATTGCCCGGGCGGGATTTGAAGCTTTCTCT. Translation: CASSLIARAGFEAFS. The V gene is TRBV12-3 or TRBV12-4, the J gene TRBJ1-1; D is unclear. V was trimmed by 3 bases and J by 7 bases, leaving 18 bases between them. The CDR3 has 15 residues.

The table lists this clonotype with a count of one. CDR3 sequence: CAISESPGLAGVSEQYF. CDR3 coding DNA: TGTGCCATCAGTGAGTCCCCCGGGCTAGCGGGAGTAAGCGAGCAGTACTTC. The chain employs TRBV10-3 and TRBJ2-7; TRBD2 aligns across 10 bases. CDR1 and CDR2 from the germline V gene are ENHRY and SYGVKD. CDR3 length equals 17 residues. J lost 6 bases, V lost 0 bases, and 11 bases had no gene match.

This clonotype was picked up many times. The chain joins TRBV19 to TRBJ2-2, with TRBD2 matching over 7 bases. The CDR3 is made up of 16 amino acids. The junction had 8 bases not matched to a gene; V was cut back by 6 bases and J by 1 base. From germline, CDR1 is LNHDA and CDR2 SQIVND (reference sequence). Here the CDR3 DNA reads TGTGCCAGTAGAAAGGGAGGGACGGTGAACACCGGGGAGCTGTTTTTT. Amino acid sequence: CASRKGGTVNTGELFF.

V is TRBV5-1 and J is TRBJ1-4; the D is unclear. The CDR3 totals 13 residues. Germline lookup yields CDR1 SGHRS and CDR2 YFSETQ. V was pared by 4 bases and J by 8 bases, with 12 bases between. CDR3 amino acids: CASSKGRDEKLFF. CDR3 nucleotide sequence: TGCGCCAGCAGCAAAGGACGAGACGAAAAACTGTTTTTT.

This clonotype has a handful of counts. The chain has TRBV5-1 and TRBJ1-2; D is ambiguous. This CDR3 has 15 amino acids. CDR1 and CDR2 from the germline V gene are SGHRS and YFSETQ. Deletions cut 1 base from V and 6 bases from J, with 16 bases between. This CDR3 is CASSLNASFINGYTF. The CDR3 nucleotides are TGCGCCAGCAGCTTGAACGCCAGTTTCATTAATGGCTACACCTTC.